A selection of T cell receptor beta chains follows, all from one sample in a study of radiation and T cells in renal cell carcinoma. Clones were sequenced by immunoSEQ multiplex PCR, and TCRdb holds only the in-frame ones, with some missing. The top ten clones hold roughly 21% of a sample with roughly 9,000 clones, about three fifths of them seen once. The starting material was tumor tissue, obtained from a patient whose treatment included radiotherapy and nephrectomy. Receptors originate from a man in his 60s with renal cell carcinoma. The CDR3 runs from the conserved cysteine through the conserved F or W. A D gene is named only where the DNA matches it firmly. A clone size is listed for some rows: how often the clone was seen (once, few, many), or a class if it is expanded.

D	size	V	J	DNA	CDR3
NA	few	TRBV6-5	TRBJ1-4	TGTGCCAGCAGTTACTTTAAACAGGAAAAACTGTTTTTT	CASSYFKQEKLFF
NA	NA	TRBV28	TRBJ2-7	TGTGCCAGCAGTTTTTCGATACGGGGAAGCTCCTACGAGCAGTACTTC	CASSFSIRGSSYEQYF
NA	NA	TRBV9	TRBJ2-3	TGTGCCAGCGGGAGCGGGAGCACAGATACGCAGTATTTT	CASGSGSTDTQYF
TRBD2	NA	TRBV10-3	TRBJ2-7	TGTGCCATCGGGGGACTACCACTCTACGAGCAGTACTTC	CAIGGLPLYEQYF
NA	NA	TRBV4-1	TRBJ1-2	TGCGCCAGCAGCCAAGTTCGTGGAGGCTACACCTTC	CASSQVRGGYTF
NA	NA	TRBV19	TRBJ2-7	TGTGCCAGTAGTATCCCAGGGGTCTCCTACGAGCAGTACTTC	CASSIPGVSYEQYF
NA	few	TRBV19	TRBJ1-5	TGTGCCGGCTCCCCAGGAGGTCGCAATCAGCCCCAGCATTTT	CAGSPGGRNQPQHF
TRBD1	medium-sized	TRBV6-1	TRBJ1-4	TGTGCCAGCACGGGACAGGGGGCTAATGAAAAACTGTTTTTT	CASTGQGANEKLFF
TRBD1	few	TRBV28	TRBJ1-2	TGTGCCAGCAGAACAGGGGGCTATGGCTACACCTTC	CASRTGGYGYTF
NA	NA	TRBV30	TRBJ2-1	TGTGCCTGGAGTTTCTCGGACAATGAGCAGTTCTTC	CAWSFSDNEQFF
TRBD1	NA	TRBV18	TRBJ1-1	TGTGCCAGCTCACCCGGGACAGGGACCACTGAAGCTTTCTTT	CASSPGTGTTEAFF
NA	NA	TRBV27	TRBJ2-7	TGTGCCAGCAGTTCCCCAGGGGTGGGTTACGAGCAGTACTTC	CASSSPGVGYEQYF
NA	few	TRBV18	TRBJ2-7	TGTGCCAGCTCACCGGGAGGTGACGAGCAGTACTTC	CASSPGGDEQYF
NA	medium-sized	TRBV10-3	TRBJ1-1	TGTGCCATCGGGCAGGGGTTGGGCACTGAAGCTTTCTTT	CAIGQGLGTEAFF
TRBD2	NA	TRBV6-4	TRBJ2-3	TGTGCCAGCACCCCTAGCGGGAAGGGTGAGAATACGCAGTATTTT	CASTPSGKGENTQYF
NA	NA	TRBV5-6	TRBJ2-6	TGTGCCAGCTCATTTGACAATAGTCAAAGTCGGGCCAACGTCCTGACTTTC	CASSFDNSQSRANVLTF
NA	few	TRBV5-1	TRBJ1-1	TGCGCCAGCAGCTTGCTCAGGGGTCCTGAAGCTTTCTTT	CASSLLRGPEAFF
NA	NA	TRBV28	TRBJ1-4	TGTGCCAGCAGTTTATCCACTAGTTCCACGGAGGGGTATGAAAAACTGTTTTTT	CASSLSTSSTEGYEKLFF
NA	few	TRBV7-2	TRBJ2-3	TGTGCCAGCAGCCACAATAGCGGCGGCACAGATACGCAGTATTTT	CASSHNSGGTDTQYF
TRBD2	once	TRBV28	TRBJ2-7	TGTGCCAGCATCTTAACCGGGGGGTCCTACGAGCAGTACTTC	CASILTGGSYEQYF
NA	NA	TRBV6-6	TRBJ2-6	TGTGCCAGCAGTTACTCGAGCTCTGGGGCCAACGTCCTGACTTTC	CASSYSSSGANVLTF
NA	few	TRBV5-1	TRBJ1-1	TGCGCCAGCAAGGACAGCATGAACACTGAAGCTTTCTTT	CASKDSMNTEAFF
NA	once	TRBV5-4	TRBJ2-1	TGCGCCAGCAGCCAAGACGAGGACACATACAATGAGCAGTTCTTC	CASSQDEDTYNEQFF
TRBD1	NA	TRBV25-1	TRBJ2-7	TGTGCCAGCAGTGAATTCGGGACAGGGGGCTACGAGCAGTACTTC	CASSEFGTGGYEQYF
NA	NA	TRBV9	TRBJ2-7	TGTGCCAGCAGCGTAGTGGGGGGCGCGAACGAGCAGTACTTC	CASSVVGGANEQYF
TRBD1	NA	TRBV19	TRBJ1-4	TGTGCCAGTACCGCGACAGGGGACGGCGAAAAACTGTTTTTT	CASTATGDGEKLFF